A selection of T cell receptor beta chains follows, all from one sample in a study of cytomegalovirus exposure and HLA in healthy donors. Clones were read by immunoSEQ multiplex PCR, and TCRdb kept only the in-frame ones, dropping some. The table shows 80,000 to 95,000 clones, with roughly 60% occurring only once. Sequenced material: PBMCs. These receptors were taken from a human donor in good health. Each CDR3 is given with its conserved first and last residue. A D gene is named only where the DNA matches it firmly. Part of the rows lack a size; the others show once, few, many or a class for expanded clones.

j_gene,d_gene,v_gene,abundance,CDR3nt,CDR3aa
TRBJ1-2,TRBD1,TRBV27,-,TGTGCCAGCCTCAGCCGGGACAGTAACTATGGCTACACCTTC,CASLSRDSNYGYTF
TRBJ1-5,-,TRBV4-3,few,TGCGCCAGCAGCCAAGATAGACAGGTGGGGCCCCAGCATTTT,CASSQDRQVGPQHF
TRBJ1-5,-,TRBV19,-,TGTGCCAGTTCTATGGGGGGGAATCAGCCCCAGCATTTT,CASSMGGNQPQHF
TRBJ2-5,-,TRBV13,-,TGTGCCAGCAGCTATAAAGAGACCCAGTACTTC,CASSYKETQYF
TRBJ2-2,TRBD1,TRBV18,-,TGTGCCAGCTCACCGGGATGGGACAGTAACACCGGGGAGCTGTTTTTT,CASSPGWDSNTGELFF
TRBJ1-3,TRBD1,TRBV29-1,-,TGCAGCGTTAAGACAGGGGGCGTTGGAAACACCATATATTTT,CSVKTGGVGNTIYF
TRBJ2-7,-,TRBV7-8,once,TGTGCCAGCAGCTCACCAGGTGAAGTCCGATACGAGCAGTACTTC,CASSSPGEVRYEQYF
TRBJ1-1,-,TRBV6-6,-,TGTGCCAGCAGTTACTCTAGCGGCGGTCTCACTGAAGCTTTCTTT,CASSYSSGGLTEAFF
TRBJ2-2,TRBD1,TRBV5-1,-,TGCGCCAGCAGCTTTTTTCCGGGACAGGCGAACACCGGGGAGCTGTTTTTT,CASSFFPGQANTGELFF
TRBJ2-7,-,TRBV20-1,-,TGCAGTGTGGGCCGATCCTACGAGCAGTACTTC,CSVGRSYEQYF
TRBJ2-3,TRBD2,TRBV7-9,-,TGTGCCAGCAGCTTAGCGCCAGGTAGCGGGGTTAGCACAGATACGCAGTATTTT,CASSLAPGSGVSTDTQYF
TRBJ1-6,TRBD1,TRBV9,-,TGTGCCAGCAGCGTAGAGGCAGGGGGCATAGGTTCACCCCTCCACTTT,CASSVEAGGIGSPLHF
TRBJ2-1,TRBD1,TRBV10-1,-,TGCGCCAGCAGCTGGGACAGGGGACTTAACAATGAGCAGTTCTTC,CASSWDRGLNNEQFF
TRBJ2-6,TRBD1,TRBV6-1,-,TGTGCCAGCAGTGAGGGACAGGGGGCAAGTGGGGCCAACGTCCTGACTTTC,CASSEGQGASGANVLTF
TRBJ1-4,-,TRBV5-1,-,TGCGCCAGCAGCTTGAGTCAGGGCGGCCTTAATGAAAAACTGTTTTTT,CASSLSQGGLNEKLFF
TRBJ1-1,-,TRBV5-5,-,TGTGCCAGCAGACTGCATACAGGGTTGAGTTCGGAAGCTTTCTTT,CASRLHTGLSSEAFF
TRBJ2-4,-,TRBV5-4,-,TGTGCCAGCAGCCAGATTTCGGGGGAGGCCAAAAACATTCAGTACTTC,CASSQISGEAKNIQYF
TRBJ2-7,-,TRBV5-6,-,TGTGCCAGCAGCTTAAGGGGCTCCTACGAGCAGTACTTC,CASSLRGSYEQYF
TRBJ2-4,-,TRBV7-9,-,TGTGCCAGCAGCTTAGGAGGTCTGGAAAACATTCAGTACTTC,CASSLGGLENIQYF
TRBJ2-1,TRBD2,TRBV30,-,TGTGCCTGGAGAGAGAGGGAGGGAAGCTCCTACAATGAGCAGTTCTTC,CAWREREGSSYNEQFF
TRBJ2-5,TRBD2,TRBV7-9,-,TGTGCCAGCACCCCGACGGGAGGCCTTTTGTACCAAGAGACCCAGTACTTC,CASTPTGGLLYQETQYF
TRBJ2-7,-,TRBV5-1,-,TGCGCCACTAGCCTGAGGGAGGAAAGCGAGCAGTACTTC,CATSLREESEQYF
TRBJ2-1,TRBD1,TRBV5-6,-,TGTGCCAGCAGCTTTGATTTCGGGACAGGGGGCAGGAATGAGCAGTTCTTC,CASSFDFGTGGRNEQFF
TRBJ2-2,-,TRBV19,-,TGTGCCAGTAGTGCGACAGTGGAGGGCGGGGAGCTGTTTTTT,CASSATVEGGELFF
TRBJ1-2,TRBD1,TRBV6-1,-,TGTGCCAGCAGGGTCCGGGACAGGGCCTACTATGGCTACACCTTC,CASRVRDRAYYGYTF
TRBJ2-7,-,TRBV27,-,TGTGCCAGCAGTTTACGGTCCGGGGGTCTAACCTACGAGCAGTACTTC,CASSLRSGGLTYEQYF
TRBJ2-1,TRBD2,TRBV9,-,TGTGCCAGCAGCGTAGAAAGACTAGCGGGGGGGCCCGTTAATGAGCAGTTCTTC,CASSVERLAGGPVNEQFF
TRBJ1-5,TRBD1,TRBV11-2,-,TGTGCCAGCAGCCTAGGCACAGGGGGTATCAATCAGCCCCAGCATTTT,CASSLGTGGINQPQHF
TRBJ2-3,-,TRBV7-3,-,TGTGCCAGCAGCTTAACTGCGGATAGCACAGATACGCAGTATTTT,CASSLTADSTDTQYF
TRBJ2-1,-,TRBV27,-,TGTGCCAGCAGAGGGGTAGGGTTCTTC,CASRGVGFF
TRBJ2-1,TRBD2,TRBV4-3,-,TGCGCCAGCAGCCACAGAGCGGGGGGGCCAAACAATGAGCAGTTCTTC,CASSHRAGGPNNEQFF
TRBJ2-5,-,TRBV7-6,few,TGTGCCAGCAGCTCGGACTTCGTAGGCCAAGAGACCCAGTACTTC,CASSSDFVGQETQYF
TRBJ2-1,TRBD2,TRBV11-2,once,TGTGCCAGCAGCGAAGGGACTAGCGGGGGGCGGGGTGATGAGCAGTTCTTC,CASSEGTSGGRGDEQFF
TRBJ2-1,-,TRBV5-4,-,TGTGCCAGCAGCCAAGACGGGGGTATATCCTACAATGAGCAGTTCTTC,CASSQDGGISYNEQFF
TRBJ2-2,TRBD1,TRBV19,-,TGTGCCAGCAGAGGACAGGGGAACACCGGGGAGCTGTTTTTT,CASRGQGNTGELFF
TRBJ1-2,TRBD1,TRBV29-1,-,TGCAGCGTTGAGGTGGGACAGGGTAACGGCTACACCTTC,CSVEVGQGNGYTF
TRBJ2-2,-,TRBV10-1,once,TGCGCCAGCTCCGAACCCGAGGCAGGGCCAGGGACCGGGGAGCTGTTTTTT,CASSEPEAGPGTGELFF
TRBJ1-2,TRBD1,TRBV4-3,-,TGCGCCAGCAGCGAAGACCCGACAGGGGGCTATGGCTACACCTTC,CASSEDPTGGYGYTF
TRBJ2-5,-,TRBV13,few,TGTGCCAGCAGCTCAGGGGTTGGGGCCCAAGAGACCCAGTACTTC,CASSSGVGAQETQYF
TRBJ2-7,TRBD2,TRBV15,-,TGTGCCACCAGCAGTCAGGGACTAGACTCCTACGAGCAGTACTTC,CATSSQGLDSYEQYF
TRBJ1-1,-,TRBV5-5,-,TGTGCCAGCAGCCCCTATGCTCCAGGGCCCACTGAAGCTTTCTTT,CASSPYAPGPTEAFF
TRBJ2-7,-,TRBV2,-,TGTGCCAGCAGTGATGGAGGATTGGGCTACGAGCAGTACTTC,CASSDGGLGYEQYF
TRBJ2-2,-,TRBV11-3,-,TGTGCCAGCAGCCAACAGGTCACCGGGGAGCTGTTTTTT,CASSQQVTGELFF
TRBJ1-5,-,TRBV7-9,once,TGTGCCAGCAGCTTAGGCGGTAGGGGCCAGCCCCAGCATTTT,CASSLGGRGQPQHF
TRBJ1-6,TRBD1,TRBV7-2,-,TGTGCCAGCAGCTGGGACAGGGGTAATTCACCCCTCCACTTT,CASSWDRGNSPLHF
TRBJ2-7,-,TRBV7-8,-,TGTGCCAGCAGCTTCGGGTCAAGGCAAACCTACGAGCAGTACTTC,CASSFGSRQTYEQYF
TRBJ2-4,-,TRBV5-4,-,TGTGCCAGCAGCCGAGGCGACTCCTCCCAAAACATTCAGTACTTC,CASSRGDSSQNIQYF